The 31 T cell receptor beta chains below all came from one sample that was sequenced in a study of graft-versus-host responses after intestinal transplantation. Only in-frame clones appear in the TCRdb table, and some are missing; sequencing was by immunoSEQ multiplex PCR. This repertoire shows roughly 50,000 clones, more than 80% found once; its top ten account for roughly 6%. Here the sequenced sample was PBMCs, taken roughly 660 days after intestinal transplant. These receptors were collected from a human patient who received an intestinal transplant, so some T cells may come from the graft donor.

The rearrangement links TRBV30 to TRBJ1-3, with TRBD1 matching 7 bases. This CDR3 comprises 13 residues. V was clipped by 5 bases and J by 6 bases; unmatched bases: 7. Germline-derived CDR1 and CDR2 are GTSNPN and SVGIG (reference sequence). The CDR3 protein is CAWVPGQLNTIYF. As DNA, the CDR3 is TGTGCCTGGGTCCCGGGACAGCTAAACACCATATATTTT.

This clone was seen a single time. V and J are TRBV27 and TRBJ2-1, with 8 bases lining up with TRBD2. This CDR3 is built from 14 residues. V lost 9 bases, J lost 4 bases, and 8 bases stayed unmatched. Germline assignment: CDR1 MNHEY and CDR2 SMNVEV (reference sequence). CDR3 coding DNA: TGTGCCAGTTCGTTTGGCGGGGGGTACAATGAGCAGTTCTTC. The encoded protein is CASSFGGGYNEQFF.

The rearrangement links TRBV27 to TRBJ2-3; D possibly matches TRBD1 or TRBD2 (6 bases each). Germline V CDR1 and CDR2: MNHEY, SMNVEV (reference sequence). The CDR3 length is 15 residues. V lost 6 bases to trimming and J lost 8 bases, with 21 bases between them. As DNA, the CDR3 is TGTGCCAGCAGCCCGTTATGGGGGCGGGACGTTACGCAGTATTTT. Protein sequence: CASSPLWGRDVTQYF.

The chain carries TRBV6-5 and TRBJ1-6; TRBD1 might be the D (5 bases). CDR1 and CDR2 from the germline V gene are MNHEY and SVGAGI. V was shortened by 6 bases and J by 7 bases, with 16 bases between the two germline ends. The CDR3 is 15 amino acids. CDR3 coding DNA: TGTGCCAGCAGGGTACAAGGGGTAGAGAATTCACCCCTCCACTTT. Translation gives CASRVQGVENSPLHF.

The chain joins TRBV5-1 to TRBJ2-1, with TRBD1 identical over 9 bases. This CDR3 is 15 amino acids long. V trimming: 4 bases; J trimming: 5 bases; junction bases outside the gene matches: 7. Germline CDR1 reads SGHRS; CDR2 reads YFSETQ. The CDR3 sequence is CASSLGTGPHNEQFF. The CDR3 nucleotides read TGCGCCAGCAGCCTAGGGACAGGGCCACACAATGAGCAGTTCTTC. Supplemented by reference TRBV5-1 and TRBJ2-1, the full variable domain reads KAGVTQTPRYLIKTRGQQVTLSCSPISGHRSVSWYQQTPGQGLQFLFEYFSETQRNKGNFPGRFSGRQFSNSRSEMNVSTLELGDSALYLCASSLGTGPHNEQFFGPGTRLTVL.

This chain connects TRBV5-1 to TRBJ2-7, with TRBD1 matching 9 bases. The germline gives CDR1 SGHRS, CDR2 YFSETQ. Trimming at V came to 4 bases and at J to 9 bases, leaving 11 bases not matched to a gene. The CDR3 length is 14 residues. The CDR3 sequence: CASSDRDREEVQYF. The CDR3 DNA reads as TGCGCCAGCAGCGACCGGGACAGGGAAGAGGTGCAGTACTTC.

This chain joins TRBV11-3 and TRBJ2-1, with TRBD1 matching 8 bases. The ends lost 8 bases at V and 7 bases at J; junction bases unmatched: 7. CDR1 and CDR2 from the germline V gene are SGHNT and YENEEA. This CDR3 region has 13 residues. CDR3 sequence (DNA): TGTGCCAGCGCAGGGGGCCGCCGGAATGAGCAGTTCTTC. It is translated as CASAGGRRNEQFF.

The CDR3, as DNA: TGCAGTGCCTATTTGAACACTGAAGCTTTCTTT. It is translated as CSAYLNTEAFF. The chain has TRBV20-1 and TRBJ1-1; D gene uncertain. V was clipped by 6 bases and J by 0 bases, with 5 bases between them. The V gene's germline CDR1 is DFQATT and CDR2 SNEGSKA (reference sequence). The CDR3 is made up of 11 amino acids.

The V gene is TRBV5-4, the J gene TRBJ1-1; no clear D. CDR1 is SGHNT and CDR2 is YYREEE in the germline V gene (reference sequence). The ends were cut back, 2 bases at V and 7 bases at J, with 12 bases in the middle. The CDR3 loop spans 13 amino acids. CDR3 loop: CASSFADRDEAFF. CDR3 nucleotides: TGTGCCAGCAGCTTCGCGGATCGGGATGAAGCTTTCTTT.

This chain links TRBV14 with TRBJ2-2; D gene uncertain. Germline-derived CDR1 and CDR2 are SGHDN and FVKESK. Trimming stripped 1 base from V and 3 bases from J, with 12 bases between. This CDR3 has 16 residues. The CDR3 region has the DNA TGTGCCAGCAGCCAAGTAGGTCAAGATTACACCGGGGAGCTGTTTTTT. Protein product: CASSQVGQDYTGELFF.

This clone has only a few counts. In nucleotides, the CDR3 is TGTGCCAGCAGCCTGGACGGCACAGATACGCAGTATTTT. The encoded protein is CASSLDGTDTQYF. The rearrangement uses TRBV7-2 and TRBJ2-3; D call uncertain. V lost 5 bases to trimming and J lost 1 base, with 7 bases between them. Germline V CDR1 and CDR2: SGHTA, FQGNSA. CDR3 length: 13 residues.

CDR3 region: CASSLVGQGEQYF. In DNA form, the CDR3 reads TGTGCCAGCAGCTTGGTGGGACAGGGGGAGCAGTACTTC. The V and J genes are TRBV5-6 and TRBJ2-7; 10 bases fit TRBD1. Germline lookup yields CDR1 SGHDT and CDR2 YYEEEE. The trim removed 0 bases at V and 7 bases at J, leaving 1 base unmatched. The length of the CDR3 is 13 residues. Looking up the rest from reference TRBV5-6 and TRBJ2-7 gives the full variable domain: DAGVTQSPTHLIKTRGQQVTLRCSPKSGHDTVSWYQQALGQGPQFIFQYYEEEERQRGNFPDRFSGHQFPNYSSELNVNALLLGDSALYLCASSLVGQGEQYFGPGTRLTVT.

The CDR3 nucleotides read TGTGCCAGCAGCCCCCCTACTAGCGGTGTCACGGGGGAGCTGTTTTTT. The encoded protein is CASSPPTSGVTGELFF. The chain couples TRBV5-4 to TRBJ2-2; 8 bases fit TRBD2. V lost 4 bases, J lost 8 bases, and 13 bases stayed unmatched. Germline V lookup: CDR1 SGHNT, CDR2 YYREEE (reference sequence). The CDR3 is 16 amino acids.

DNA for the CDR3: TGCGCCAGCAGCAAGACCCATGGGGAGACCCAGTACTTC. Translation gives CASSKTHGETQYF. J is TRBJ2-5 and V is TRBV4-1, with D uncertain. Germline CDR1 and CDR2: MGHRA and YSYEKL. This CDR3 has 13 amino acids. The V end lost 5 bases, the J end lost 5 bases, and 12 bases lay between the germline ends.

The rearrangement links TRBV15 to TRBJ2-2, with 9 bases matching TRBD1. The J segment lost 0 bases and the V segment lost 7 bases, leaving 15 bases of the junction unmatched. This CDR3 contains 19 residues. Germline values: CDR1 LNHNV, CDR2 YYDKDF (reference sequence). DNA for the CDR3: TGTGCCACCAACAAACGGACAGGGGCGCAGCCCGCGAACACCGGGGAGCTGTTTTTT. It codes for CATNKRTGAQPANTGELFF.

This chain uses TRBV19 with TRBJ2-7, with a possible D match to TRBD2 (6 bases). This CDR3 is 14 amino acids long. V lost 3 bases and J lost 5, with 14 bases in between. Germline assignment: CDR1 LNHDA and CDR2 SQIVND (reference sequence). CDR3 protein: CASSIFGSSDEQYF. DNA for the CDR3: TGTGCCAGTAGTATTTTCGGGAGTAGCGACGAGCAGTACTTC. The full variable domain, in which reference TRBV19 and TRBJ2-7 provide the parts outside the CDR3, is DGGITQSPKYLFRKEGQNVTLSCEQNLNHDAMYWYRQDPGQGLRLIYYSQIVNDFQKGDIAEGYSVSREKKESFPLTVTSAQKNPTAFYLCASSIFGSSDEQYFGPGTRLTVT.

CDR3 region: CSTRGGPNTEAFF. CDR3 coding DNA: TGCAGCACCCGCGGAGGTCCGAACACTGAAGCTTTCTTT. The chain joins TRBV29-1 to TRBJ1-1; no definite D call. The CDR3 is 13 amino acids. With 8 bases removed from V and 1 base from J, the gap between germline ends came to 14 bases. In germline, CDR1 is SQVTM, CDR2 ANQGSEA.

The chain has TRBV18 and TRBJ2-2; D is unresolved. The V and J ends lost 0 bases and 4 bases respectively, with 6 bases between them. CDR1 is KGHSH, CDR2 LQKENI, per germline. The CDR3 has 14 amino acids. CDR3: CASSPPSLTGELFF. The CDR3 coding sequence is TGTGCCAGCTCACCACCCTCTCTCACCGGGGAGCTGTTTTTT.

This rearrangement joins TRBV19 to TRBJ1-5; the match to TRBD1 covers 8 bases. The CDR3 extends over 15 amino acids. The V gene end was trimmed by 7 bases and the J gene end by 1 base; junction bases not matched to a gene: 6. The germline V gene encodes CDR1 LNHDA and CDR2 SQIVND (reference sequence). In nucleotides, the CDR3 is TGTGCCAGTAAAACCACAGGGGGAAGCAATCAGCCCCAGCATTTT. Protein product: CASKTTGGSNQPQHF. The whole variable domain, remainder taken from reference TRBV19 and TRBJ1-5, is DGGITQSPKYLFRKEGQNVTLSCEQNLNHDAMYWYRQDPGQGLRLIYYSQIVNDFQKGDIAEGYSVSREKKESFPLTVTSAQKNPTAFYLCASKTTGGSNQPQHFGDGTRLSIL.

V is TRBV30 and J is TRBJ2-5, with D hard to call. Per the germline V gene, CDR1 is GTSNPN and CDR2 is SVGIG (reference sequence). This CDR3 spans 13 amino acids. The V end lost 0 bases, the J end lost 5 bases, and 10 bases lay between the germline ends. Here the CDR3 DNA reads TGTGCCTGGAGTGTAGGCCTAACCGAGACCCAGTACTTC. Translation: CAWSVGLTETQYF.

The J gene is TRBJ2-5, the V gene TRBV7-8; no reliable D call. CDR1 SGHVS and CDR2 FQNEAQ come from the germline V gene. V was clipped by 5 bases and J by 4 bases, with 11 bases between them. This CDR3 is built from 13 residues. The CDR3 spells CASSPATLETQYF. In DNA form, the CDR3 reads TGTGCCAGCAGCCCCGCAACCCTAGAGACCCAGTACTTC.

The chain is built from TRBV18 and TRBJ1-3, with 7 bases that match TRBD1. The CDR3 sequence is 15 residues long. In germline, CDR1 is KGHSH, CDR2 LQKENI. Trimming removed 5 bases from V and 4 bases from J; junction bases left unmatched: 8. This chain's CDR3 is CASSSSGTVGNTIYF. The CDR3 coding sequence is TGTGCCAGCTCATCGTCCGGGACAGTCGGAAACACCATATATTTT.

The chain combines TRBV11-2 with TRBJ1-2; tentatively, D is TRBD1 (5 bases). This CDR3 comprises 13 residues. The V and J ends lost 6 bases and 9 bases respectively, with 17 bases between them. Germline V gives CDR1 SGHAT, CDR2 FQNNGV. The CDR3 here is CASRGTRVDRYTF. The CDR3 region has the DNA TGTGCCAGCAGAGGGACGAGGGTTGATCGCTACACCTTC.

The chain uses TRBV2 and TRBJ1-4; D may be TRBD1 (6 bases). Germline assignment: CDR1 SNHLY and CDR2 FYNNEI. The CDR3 has 15 amino acids. The V end lost 3 bases, the J end lost 4 bases, and 12 bases lay between the germline ends. The CDR3 loop reads CASSDRGRFNEKLFF. The CDR3 DNA reads as TGTGCCAGCAGTGATCGGGGGCGATTTAATGAAAAACTGTTTTTT.

Only one count was recorded for this clone. This chain connects TRBV30 to TRBJ1-5, with 7 positions matching TRBD1. The V gene's germline CDR1 is GTSNPN and CDR2 SVGIG (reference sequence). Losses at the gene ends were 3 bases for V and 6 bases for J; bases not matched to a gene: 5. This CDR3 has 13 residues. The CDR3 spells CAWRGDSLQPQHF. Written as DNA, the CDR3 is TGTGCCTGGAGGGGGGACAGCCTTCAGCCCCAGCATTTT.

J is TRBJ2-7 and V is TRBV15; D possibly corresponds to TRBD1 (6 bases). Germline V gene sequence: CDR1 LNHNV, CDR2 YYDKDF (reference sequence). Trimming took off 1 base at V and 2 bases at J, with 12 bases between the two ends. The CDR3 consists of 15 residues. This CDR3 is CATSRGLQGTYEQYF. Written as DNA, the CDR3 is TGTGCCACCAGCAGAGGCTTACAGGGAACCTACGAGCAGTACTTC.

The chain is built from TRBV15 and TRBJ1-2; D gene unclear. Germline lookup yields CDR1 LNHNV and CDR2 YYDKDF (reference sequence). V was trimmed by 0 bases and J by 3 bases, leaving 8 bases between them. CDR3 length: 14 residues. CDR3 residues: CATSRDQQDYGYTF. CDR3 in DNA: TGTGCCACCAGCAGAGATCAGCAGGACTATGGCTACACCTTC.

The V and J genes are TRBV6-1 and TRBJ1-2; TRBD1 aligns across 9 bases. Germline CDR1 is MNHNS and CDR2 is SASEGT. Germline trimming cut 5 bases from V and 12 bases from J; bases unmatched to any gene: 10. The CDR3 extends over 13 amino acids. DNA of the CDR3: TGTGCCAGCAGTCCCGGGACAGGGCGAGGGAACACCTTC. Translation: CASSPGTGRGNTF.

To note about this clone: Other DNA sequences in this sample translate to the same CDR3. The chain employs TRBV18 and TRBJ1-1; D gene ambiguous. V was trimmed by 5 bases and J by 1 base, leaving 5 bases between them. The CDR3 contains 12 residues. From germline, CDR1 is KGHSH and CDR2 LQKENI. The CDR3 coding sequence is TGTGCCAGCTCATTTCCGAACACTGAAGCTTTCTTT. It is translated as CASSFPNTEAFF.

The gene calls are TRBV7-6 and TRBJ1-4, with D tentatively TRBD1 (5 bases). Trimming stripped 5 bases from V and 8 bases from J, with 15 bases between. Germline CDR1 is SGHVS and CDR2 is FNYEAQ. CDR3 size: 14 residues. The CDR3 coding sequence is TGTGCCAGCAGCCCGCGGACACGGGGAGAAAAACTGTTTTTT. Its translation is CASSPRTRGEKLFF.

The chain carries TRBV7-3 and TRBJ1-1; TRBD1 might be the D (6 bases). V lost 5 bases and J 4 bases, leaving 35 bases between the germline ends. This CDR3 has 21 residues. Germline V gives CDR1 SGHTA, CDR2 FQGTGA. The CDR3, as DNA: TGTGCCAGCAGCCCAACTACCCCGCGGGACAATGAGGGGGAAGTGGGCACTGAAGCTTTCTTT. Translation: CASSPTTPRDNEGEVGTEAFF. Full variable domain (outside the CDR3, taken from reference TRBV7-3 and TRBJ1-1): GAGVSQTPSNKVTEKGKYVELRCDPISGHTALYWYRQSLGQGPEFLIYFQGTGAADDSGLPNDRFFAVRPEGSVSTLKIQRTERGDSAVYLCASSPTTPRDNEGEVGTEAFFGQGTRLTVV.